The clone carrying this TCR beta chain was counted only a few times. Its antigen is unknown. The data stem from a study of naive and memory T cell subsets. Study results and limitations: Over 85% of naive TCR sequences appeared only once, unlike memory subsets. Naive and memory repertoire findings lacked a ground truth for validation.

Cells stained for CD3, CD4, CD8, CD45RA, CD27 and viability were sorted into four CD45RA/CD27 subsets. Two oligonucleotides, mixed equimolar, formed the beta constant-region primer covering TRBC1 and TRBC2. TCRdb used MiXCR to reprocess the UMI-ligation and nested PCR reads, holding one entry per CDR3 protein. The sample lists tens of thousands of distinct CDR3 sequences, approximately 14% seen once, with roughly 0.9% in the top ten. The ends were cut back, 4 bases at V and 1 base at J, with 22 bases in the middle. The CDR3 is 17 residues long. From germline, CDR1 is GTSNPN and CDR2 SVGIG (reference sequence).

Input material: central memory CD4+ T cells from blood. The source of this sequence is a human donor in good health. V gene TRBV30 combines with J gene TRBJ1-1, with D maybe TRBD1 (5 bases). The CDR3 region is CAWNTRRGPVANTEAFF. The CDR3 DNA follows: TGTGCCTGGAACACCCGGAGGGGTCCAGTAGCGAACACTGAAGCTTTCTTT.